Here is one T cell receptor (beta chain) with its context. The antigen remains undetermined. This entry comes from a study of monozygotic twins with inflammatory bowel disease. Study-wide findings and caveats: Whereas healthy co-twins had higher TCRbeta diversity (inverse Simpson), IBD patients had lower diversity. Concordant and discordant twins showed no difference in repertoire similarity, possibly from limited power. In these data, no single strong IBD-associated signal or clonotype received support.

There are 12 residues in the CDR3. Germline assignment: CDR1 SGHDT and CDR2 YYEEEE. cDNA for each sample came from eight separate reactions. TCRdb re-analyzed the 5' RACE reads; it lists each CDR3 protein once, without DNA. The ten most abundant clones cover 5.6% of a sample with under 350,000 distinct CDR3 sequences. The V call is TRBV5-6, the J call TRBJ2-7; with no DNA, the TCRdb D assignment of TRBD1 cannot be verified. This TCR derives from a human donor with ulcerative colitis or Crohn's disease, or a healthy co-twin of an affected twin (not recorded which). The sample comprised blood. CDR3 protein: CASSKDRVWEYF.